The TCR beta chain described here comes from a study of cytomegalovirus exposure and HLA in healthy donors (TCRdb year 2017). Notes on the research overall: In an earlier analysis of 450 to 750 of the donors, 250 to 350 Gb of sequence data and 100 million or so unique TCR beta sequences from about 179 million T cells were reported. A later analysis re-analyzed previously published TCR beta repertoires from about 600 donors and added high-resolution HLA genotyping to study TCR occurrence patterns. The genetic ancestry cluster associated with self-reported Caucasian donors included 81% of the roughly 400 genotyped donors. HLA typing covered class I and class II loci at four-digit resolution. To predict cytomegalovirus infection status, the study combined high-throughput TCR immunosequencing, statistical association of individual TCRs with disease status, and machine learning. The number of typed donors differed by locus: about 620-640 for A, B, C, DRB1 and DQB1; 522 for DQA1; roughly 600 for DPA1; and around 450 for DPB1. An earlier analysis of 587 of the donors used high-throughput TCR beta sequencing to judge whether each TCR beta V gene segment behaved as functional or pseudogenic. Across approximately 420 genotyped donors of the cohort, an average of approximately 220,000 unique TCR beta nucleotide sequences per donor were sequenced, and 15% to 20% of those sequences were non-productive. In a later genetic analysis, genome-wide SNP genotypes for about three fifths of the roughly 670 donors were used, and that subset was treated as a discovery cohort. Donor age, sex, ethnicity and CMV serostatus were compiled alongside the repertoire data. The study profiled the T cell repertoires of about 640 subjects by immunosequencing and related them to cytomegalovirus serostatus. An early release that covered about 600 HLA-typed donors contained approximately 300 gigabases of sequencing data and around 85 million unique TCR sequences. The study aimed to test whether signatures of past pathogen exposure could be identified by cataloging public T cell receptors. A separate validation cohort of 90 to 150 different subjects was used in addition to the roughly 620-subject first cohort. Rather than using new phenotypic data, the later analysis identified candidate immune exposures from TCR beta sequences and from how often those sequences occurred across donors. Several DR-DQ haplotypes were handled as single units for association and clustering because linkage in the cohort was strong. Every discovery cohort repertoire had been produced on one sequencing platform. Summary of the overall study and its limitations: While some public TCRs were present in many individuals, most TCR sequences turned up only very rarely across donors. The cohort was sequenced for TCR beta chains only, and without alpha or paired-chain data the features that could be detected were limited. A later analysis reported that several top co-occurrence clusters appeared linked to parvovirus B19, influenza, CMV and Epstein-Barr virus. When HLA alleles, especially DR and DQ, strongly co-occurred, TCR associations were difficult to assign to individual alleles. A later genetic analysis reported fewer N-insertions in productive TCRs among donors in an Asian-associated ancestry cluster than the approximately 670-donor mean. A cluster of highly shared sequence variants was judged likely to represent a technical artifact of the sequencing pipeline. Over 15 rarely observed V segments, including chromosome 9 orphons, were excluded from the earlier analysis of just under 600 of the donors because counts were too low. Because the 87-base-pair reads could not distinguish some IMGT-functional V segments, including TRBV6-2 and TRBV6-3, those segments were excluded. CMV serostatus was the only immune exposure information available for the cohort. In a later analysis, HLA-associated TCR beta chains were found to be more clonally expanded and to have lower generation probabilities than equally common non-associated chains. Most CMV-associated TCR beta chains appeared to be HLA-restricted in a later analysis, and the HLA associations seemed to be driven largely by CMV exposure. According to a later analysis, TCR association rates differed among HLA loci, with DRB1 alleles showing the most associated TCRs and HLA-C alleles showing the fewest. The authors suggested that the approach could potentially be extended to other disease states and immunological phenotypes. Cytomegalovirus status was reported to be diagnosed by the classifier with high specificity and sensitivity in both the original and validation cohorts. Correlated functional status among segregating V segments might be attributable to linkage disequilibrium, but an unknown experimental factor could not be ruled out. The study gave a list of 150 to 200 TCR beta chains associated with cytomegalovirus. Sequencing depth was assumed to be roughly uniform across donors in the presence/absence analyses, though that assumption may not hold. At a false discovery rate of 0.05, a later analysis linked around 15,000 TCR beta sequences to specific HLA alleles. In an earlier analysis of under 600 of the donors, most TCR beta V segments were observed in productive rearrangements about 87% or about 30% of the time, broadly matching IMGT annotations. A few of the identified cytomegalovirus-associated TCR beta chains were confirmed in vitro to be specific for cytomegalovirus antigens. In a later genetic analysis, a missense DCLRE1C variant was associated with V-gene and J-gene trimming of TCR beta chains, and the association was replicated in an independent cohort. Because HLA typing was missing for some donors at each locus, association tests included only the typed subset. A further reported finding was that TCR beta sequences accurately predicted the HLA-A and HLA-B alleles for most subjects in the first cohort.

The CDR3, from cysteine to phenylalanine, totals 15 residues. Only CDR3 DNA remains: 45 bases, in frame from the first base. V and J are trimmed by 0 bases and 11 bases, and the gene matches miss 12 bases of the junction. CDR1 and CDR2 are read off the germline V gene (reference sequence) as MNHNY and SVGAGI. The cohort was made up of approximately 700 healthy bone marrow donors. All cohort members were sampled while nominally healthy, although unrecorded immune exposures were likely present. The donor tested CMV seropositive, placing the donor among the approximately 290 seropositive members of the cohort. A peripheral blood sample was collected from each donor, and TCR beta sequencing was performed on peripheral blood mononuclear cells. Genomic DNA was extracted from the blood cell samples with the Qiagen DNeasy Blood Extraction Kit. This clone was observed a few times. Its antigen is still unknown. Base quality data are lacking; no much larger clone is found one base away.

The protocol used for the library was the immunoSEQ multiplex PCR assay. A mixture of 60 forward primers for TCR Vbeta segments and 13 reverse primers for TCR Jbeta segments was used in the multiplex PCR. The CDR3 region of rearranged TCR beta genes was amplified from genomic DNA by a multiplex PCR assay. The amplified TCR beta libraries were sequenced on the Illumina HiSeq System as 87-base-pair reads. The authors processed their data as follows. A later analysis counted about 80 million unique TCR beta chains across the 650 to 800 repertoires, and roughly 9.9 million of these chains were shared by at least two donors. A nearest-neighbor algorithm error-corrected the raw reads and collapsed the reads into unique sequences, merging closely related sequences to remove PCR and sequencing errors. V, D and J gene segments were assigned by aligning CDR3 sequences to IMGT reference sequences. For a sequence to be retained, at least a six-nucleotide match to both a V gene segment and a J gene segment was required. Rearrangements were called productive when the CDR3 lacked stop codons and stayed in frame with V and J; all others were non-productive. CDR3 was defined by IMGT convention, running from the second conserved V-encoded cysteine to the conserved J-encoded phenylalanine. In an earlier analysis of around 570 of the donors, sequences lacking an unambiguous match to a single V gene segment were excluded. An earlier analysis of 450 to 650 of the donors called V segments functional above 56.7% productive rearrangements and segregating when the between-donor standard deviation exceeded 5%. A statistical classification framework was built to diagnose cytomegalovirus status from the catalog of TCR beta chain sequences. A later analysis assigned V and J genes by comparing TCR nucleotide sequences with IMGT/GENE-DB human TR gene sequences. Using the TCRdist pipeline, a later analysis assigned CDR3 sequences along with most-parsimonious VDJ recombination scenarios. In a later analysis, each TCR beta chain was defined by its CDR3 amino acid sequence together with its V-gene family, and reads without a unique V-gene family were excluded. A later analysis removed 600 or so highly shared, low-generation-probability nucleotide sequences to deal with suspected cross-contamination and a sequencing artifact. For each public chain, a later analysis derived a clonal expansion index from normalized ranks of inferred template counts within each repertoire. In a later analysis, generation probabilities were computed with a VDJ recombination model fitted to out-of-frame rearrangements, and the resulting probabilities were checked against IGoR. Hypergeometric tests were used in a later analysis to score TCR-TCR, TCR-HLA and TCR-CMV co-occurrence, with a repertoire-size bias correction applied to the TCR pairs. A later analysis estimated false discovery rates by permuting HLA or CMV assignments 20 times. In a later analysis, co-occurring TCRs were grouped using DBSCAN, with TCRdist sequence similarity added in when clustering inside HLA-allele-positive subsets. For co-occurrence clustering, repertoires with fewer than 30,000 or more than 120,000 public chains were excluded, along with five repertoires with anomalous nucleotide sharing. TCRdb took over this immuneACCESS table, retaining in-frame rearrangements with V and J assigned. Such tables are incomplete; in checked studies, under half of the missing clones stem from an unresolved V gene, and the remainder is unexplained. Clone size and the V and J calls come from that table; the DNA yielded D and trimming. The sample table records around 120,000 clones; 79% of these occur just once. 4% to 5.5% of the sample comes from the top ten.

The chain joins TRBV6-6 to TRBJ1-1; the junction holds 7 bases that match TRBD1. The TCR was taken from a man between 25 and 39 years old in good health and CMV-seropositive. Specimen: PBMCs. This receptor has the CDR3 CASSYSILRGPLAFF. The DNA reads as follows: TGTGCCAGCAGTTACTCGATCCTGAGGGGGCCGTTGGCTTTCTTT.